This record concerns one T cell receptor beta chain sequence. PCR was performed using 60 Vbeta and 13 Jbeta primers. The assay was immunoSEQ multiplex PCR, and TCRdb's table has in-frame clones only and misses some. The table has about 140,000 clones, roughly two thirds seen once. This sample was taken from a study of cytomegalovirus exposure and HLA in healthy donors. CDR1 is SGDLS and CDR2 is YYNGEE in the germline V gene. The V and J ends lost 4 bases and 5 bases, in that order; junction bases with no gene match: 12. This CDR3 has 16 amino acids. The gene calls are TRBV9 and TRBJ2-7; TRBD2 agrees at 10 bases. This TCR derives from a human donor in good health. The specimen was PBMCs. CDR3 in DNA: TGTGCCAGCAGCAGAGGGGTAGCGGGGGGCGATAACGAGCAGTACTTC. It is translated as CASSRGVAGGDNEQYF.